This TCR beta chain was captured by sequencing in a study of blood T cell repertoires in COVID-19. Study as a whole: Acute and convalescent COVID-19 specimens originated in the United States, Italy and Spain. Sources were T cells, B-cell-depleted T cells, or PBMCs; the material itself was cDNA or gDNA.

Authors' data handling: Reference gene primer amplification gave estimated nucleated cell counts. The repertoire was sequenced with immunoSEQ multiplex PCR; TCRdb's copy has only in-frame clones and lacks some. V and J calls and clone size are as listed in that table; D and trimming were resolved from the DNA. The sample contains 350,000 or so clones, almost 90% of which appear only once. The germline gives CDR1 SGHAT, CDR2 FQNNGV. V lost 1 base and J lost 2, with 8 bases in between. The CDR3 length is 14 residues. The receptor comes from a man aged 18 to 30 with active or convalescent COVID-19. Sequencing was performed on peripheral blood. The chain carries TRBV11-2 and TRBJ2-5; D is possibly TRBD1 (5 bases). This CDR3 is CASSLVQGQETQYF. The CDR3 DNA sequence: TGTGCCAGCAGCTTAGTTCAGGGACAAGAGACCCAGTACTTC.